This T cell receptor (beta chain) was obtained from a study of shared clonotypes between healthy human individuals (dated by TCRdb to 2018 to 2020). Concerning the study at large: The cohort comprised two women and a few men aged 18 to 49 years. Per donor, leukapheresis produced somewhere between about 0.94 and 9 billion PBMCs. To estimate repertoire size and how much clonotypes are shared between individuals, the study performed deep sequencing of blood TCR repertoires from roughly five healthy adults. Libraries were prepared and TCR repertoires were sequenced by different laboratories using diverse techniques, in order to increase sequencing depth and limit assay-specific biases.

The donors were healthy, HIV-negative adults who had no recently reported acute infections or vaccinations. Only Caucasian adults living in Nashville, Tennessee, USA were represented among the donors. In the unsorted samples, 70 million to 95 million PBMCs were counted, and genomic DNA was extracted using the QIAamp DNA Blood Mini kit. Blood was obtained by leukapheresis, after which PBMCs were separated by Ficoll-Histopaque density gradient centrifugation and cryopreserved in liquid nitrogen vapor phase. As for this clone: The antigen it binds to is not known. Per-base quality was not reported, and no clone a single base away is much larger than it.

Using the deep immunoSEQ assay, multiplex PCR amplified TCR CDR3 regions from genomic DNA. Extracted genomic DNA from each cell subset was distributed evenly across all wells of several immunoSEQ 96-well plates, and each plate was treated as a replicate. For unsorted PBMC, about 0.3 ug genomic DNA, equal to 25,000 to 35,000 T cell genomes, was loaded into each replicate PCR. Ten immunoSEQ deep assay plates were used to sequence the unsorted PBMC genomic DNA. Purified libraries were measured with a Qubit 3.0 fluorometer, size-checked on a Bioanalyzer 2100, and measured again with the KAPA Library Quantification kit. Each immunoSEQ 96-well plate was sequenced on its own single-read 150-cycle Illumina NextSeq 550 flow cell. The authors' analysis ran thus. Because the immunoSEQ output included only junctional sequences and no quality scores, the filtering could not be the same as the filtering used for full-length reads. To assign V/J genes and CDR3, sequences were annotated against IMGT germline references using PyIR, a Python wrapper for IgBLAST v1.9. Any read was removed if the V/J assignment was weak (E-value above 1e-6), the CDR3 was missing, or the read contained stop codons, out-of-frame junctions, or ambiguous translated residues. A V3J clonotype was defined by an identical inferred V gene, J gene, and CDR3 amino acid sequence. The percentage overlap between two repertoires was calculated by dividing the number of shared unique clonotypes by the size of the smaller repertoire. Three approaches were used to assess repertoire richness: RTK rarefaction, the Chao1 estimator, and Recon v2.1 estimates of unobserved clonotypes. Imported from immuneACCESS, the table was reduced by TCRdb to in-frame sequences with V and J called. These copies leave out some clones; in studies compared against another copy, an unresolved V gene accounts for under half, and the cause of the remainder is not known. From that table come the V and J calls and clone size; the DNA was used to work out D and trimming. The sample has 490,000 or so clones on record, roughly four fifths of them singletons. The ten most abundant clones make up 10% to 15% of the sample.

General conclusions and limits of the study: Sampling was restricted to blood, and TCR repertoires in tissues likely differ from the TCR repertoires found in blood. Because the study included a small number of donors, the genetic and exposure-history diversity represented was limited. Based on pairwise subsampling, the degree of clonotype sharing among donors was expected to be affected by sequencing depth.

From the cysteine through the phenylalanine, the CDR3 covers 16 amino acids. The read is trimmed to its CDR3 DNA, 48 bases read in frame from base 1. The receptor comes from a middle-aged woman in good health. Some clones in this sample may be carry-over from other donors' samples. What was sequenced was PBMCs. The chain is assembled from TRBV21-1 and TRBJ2-7; the D call TRBD2 from the table was never checked on the DNA. TRBV21-1 constitutes a pseudogene. The nucleotide sequence is TGTGCCAGCAGCACAAGGGGGGAGGGCTTCAGCTACGAGCAGTACTTC. Translated, this is CASSTRGEGFSYEQYF.